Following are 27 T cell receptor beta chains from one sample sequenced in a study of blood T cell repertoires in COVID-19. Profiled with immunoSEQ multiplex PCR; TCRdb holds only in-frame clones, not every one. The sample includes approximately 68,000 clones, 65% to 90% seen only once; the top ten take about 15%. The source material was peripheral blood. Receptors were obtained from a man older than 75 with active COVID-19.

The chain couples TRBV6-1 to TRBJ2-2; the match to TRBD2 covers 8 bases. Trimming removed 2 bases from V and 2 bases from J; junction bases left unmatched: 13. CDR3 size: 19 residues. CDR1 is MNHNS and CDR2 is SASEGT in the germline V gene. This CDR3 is CASSESGEREKGNTGELFF. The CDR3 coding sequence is TGTGCCAGCAGTGAAAGTGGGGAGCGGGAGAAGGGAAACACCGGGGAGCTGTTTTTT.

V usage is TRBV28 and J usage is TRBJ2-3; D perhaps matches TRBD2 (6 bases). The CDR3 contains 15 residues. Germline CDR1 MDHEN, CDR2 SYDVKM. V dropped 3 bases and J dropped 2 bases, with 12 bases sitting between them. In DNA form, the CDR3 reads TGTGCCAGCAGTTTTGGGGCGGGATTCACAGATACGCAGTATTTT. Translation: CASSFGAGFTDTQYF.

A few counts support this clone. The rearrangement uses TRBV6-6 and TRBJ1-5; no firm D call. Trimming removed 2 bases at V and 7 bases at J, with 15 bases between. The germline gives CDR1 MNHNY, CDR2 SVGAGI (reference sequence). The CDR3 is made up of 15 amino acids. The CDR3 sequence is CASSYAGPSGQPQHF. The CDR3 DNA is TGTGCCAGCAGTTACGCGGGCCCCTCGGGACAGCCCCAGCATTTT.

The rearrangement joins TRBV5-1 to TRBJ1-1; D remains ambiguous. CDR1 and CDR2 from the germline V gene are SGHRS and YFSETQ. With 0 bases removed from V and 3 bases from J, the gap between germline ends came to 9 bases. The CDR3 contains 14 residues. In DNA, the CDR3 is TGCGCCAGCAGCTTGGTAAACGCAGACACTGAAGCTTTCTTT. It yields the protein CASSLVNADTEAFF.

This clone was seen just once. As DNA, the CDR3 is TGTGCCAGCAGTTATCGGACAGGGGGCTCTGGCTACACCTTC. Translating gives CASSYRTGGSGYTF. The V call is TRBV6-5, the J call TRBJ1-2, with TRBD1 identical over 11 bases. The V gene's germline CDR1 is MNHEY and CDR2 SVGAGI. The CDR3 sequence is 14 residues long. The V and J ends lost 3 bases and 7 bases, in that order; junction bases with no gene match: 4.

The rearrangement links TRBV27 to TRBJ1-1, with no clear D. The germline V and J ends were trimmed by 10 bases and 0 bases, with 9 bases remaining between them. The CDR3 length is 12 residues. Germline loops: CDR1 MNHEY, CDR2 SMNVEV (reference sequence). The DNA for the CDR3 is TGTGCCACCTATAGTGTGAACACTGAAGCTTTCTTT. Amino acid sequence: CATYSVNTEAFF.

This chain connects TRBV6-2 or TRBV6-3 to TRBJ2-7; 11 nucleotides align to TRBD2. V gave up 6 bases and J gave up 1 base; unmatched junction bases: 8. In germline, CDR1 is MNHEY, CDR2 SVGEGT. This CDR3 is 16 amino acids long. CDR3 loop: CASSRVAGGFSYEQYF. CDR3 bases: TGTGCCAGCAGCAGAGTAGCGGGAGGGTTTTCCTACGAGCAGTACTTC.

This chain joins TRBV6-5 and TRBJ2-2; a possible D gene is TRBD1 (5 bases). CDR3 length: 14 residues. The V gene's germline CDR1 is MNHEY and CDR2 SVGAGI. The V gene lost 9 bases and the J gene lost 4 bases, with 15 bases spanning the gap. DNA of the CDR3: TGTGCCAGTATAGGGGTTTTAAGCACCGGGGAGCTGTTTTTT. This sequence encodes CASIGVLSTGELFF.

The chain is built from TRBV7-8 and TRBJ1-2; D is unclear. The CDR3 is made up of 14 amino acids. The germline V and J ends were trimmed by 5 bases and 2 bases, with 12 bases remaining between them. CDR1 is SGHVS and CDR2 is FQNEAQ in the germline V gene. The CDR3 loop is CASSRGGRNYGYTF. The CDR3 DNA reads TGTGCCAGCAGCCGAGGTGGGCGAAACTATGGCTACACCTTC. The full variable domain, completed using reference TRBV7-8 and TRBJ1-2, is GAGVSQSPRYKVAKRGQDVALRCDPISGHVSLFWYQQALGQGPEFLTYFQNEAQLDKSGLPSDRFFAERPEGSVSTLKIQRTQQEDSAVYLCASSRGGRNYGYTFGSGTRLTVV.

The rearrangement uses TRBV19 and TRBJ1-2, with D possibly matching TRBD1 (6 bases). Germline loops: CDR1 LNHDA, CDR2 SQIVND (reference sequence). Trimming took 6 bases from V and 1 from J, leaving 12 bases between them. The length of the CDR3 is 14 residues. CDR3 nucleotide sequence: TGTGCCAGTAGCAGGGGCAGTTTTAACTATGGCTACACCTTC. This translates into CASSRGSFNYGYTF.

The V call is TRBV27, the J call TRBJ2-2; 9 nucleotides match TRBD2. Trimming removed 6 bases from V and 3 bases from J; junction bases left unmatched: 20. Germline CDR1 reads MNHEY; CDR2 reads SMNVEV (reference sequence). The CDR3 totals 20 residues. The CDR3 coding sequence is TGTGCCAGCAGCCGCAACCCACCCTCATTGGGGACTAGCTACACCGGGGAGCTGTTTTTT. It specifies CASSRNPPSLGTSYTGELFF.

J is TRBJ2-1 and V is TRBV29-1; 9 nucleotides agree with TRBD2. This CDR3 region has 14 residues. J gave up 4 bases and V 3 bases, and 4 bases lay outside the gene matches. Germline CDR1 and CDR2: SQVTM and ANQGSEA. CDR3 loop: CSVDPTSGYNEQFF. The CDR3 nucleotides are TGCAGCGTTGACCCGACTAGCGGTTACAATGAGCAGTTCTTC.

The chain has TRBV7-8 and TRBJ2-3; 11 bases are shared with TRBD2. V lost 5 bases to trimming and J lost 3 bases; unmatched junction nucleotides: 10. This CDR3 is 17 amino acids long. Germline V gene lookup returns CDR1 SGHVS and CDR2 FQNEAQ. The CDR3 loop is CASSLTTSGSSTDTQYF. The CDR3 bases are TGTGCCAGCAGCCTGACAACTAGCGGGAGTTCGACAGATACGCAGTATTTT.

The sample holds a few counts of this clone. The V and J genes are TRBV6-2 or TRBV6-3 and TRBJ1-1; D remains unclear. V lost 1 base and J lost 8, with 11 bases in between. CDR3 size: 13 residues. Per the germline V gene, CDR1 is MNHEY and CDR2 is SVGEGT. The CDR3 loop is CASSYLGSPEAFF. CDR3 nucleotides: TGTGCCAGCAGTTACTTGGGGAGCCCCGAAGCTTTCTTT.

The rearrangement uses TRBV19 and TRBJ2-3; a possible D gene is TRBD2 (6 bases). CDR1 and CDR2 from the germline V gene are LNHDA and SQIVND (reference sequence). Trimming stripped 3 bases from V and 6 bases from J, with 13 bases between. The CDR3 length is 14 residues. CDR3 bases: TGTGCCAGTAGTATGGCGGGAATCAGGGATACGCAGTATTTT. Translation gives CASSMAGIRDTQYF.

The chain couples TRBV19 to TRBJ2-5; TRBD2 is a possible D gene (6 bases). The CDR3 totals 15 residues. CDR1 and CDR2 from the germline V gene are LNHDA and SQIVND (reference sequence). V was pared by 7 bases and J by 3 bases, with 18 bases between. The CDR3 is CASTPGGVMEETQYF. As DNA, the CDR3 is TGTGCCAGTACCCCTGGCGGGGTAATGGAAGAGACCCAGTACTTC.

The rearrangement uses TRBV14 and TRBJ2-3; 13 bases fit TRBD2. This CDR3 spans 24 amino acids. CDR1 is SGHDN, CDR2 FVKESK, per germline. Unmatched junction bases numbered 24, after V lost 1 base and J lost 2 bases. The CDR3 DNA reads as TGTGCCAGCAGCCAAGCTTCCGCGGGACAGAGCCTCGGGGGACTAGCGGGAACCACAGATACGCAGTATTTT. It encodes CASSQASAGQSLGGLAGTTDTQYF.

The CDR3 loop is CASSPAELRGEQYF. The CDR3 bases are TGTGCCAGCAGCCCGGCCGAGCTCAGAGGTGAGCAGTACTTC. This chain uses TRBV7-8 with TRBJ2-7, with D unresolved. V lost 5 bases, J lost 7 bases, and 18 bases lay in between. Germline CDR1 reads SGHVS; CDR2 reads FQNEAQ. The CDR3 length is 14 residues.

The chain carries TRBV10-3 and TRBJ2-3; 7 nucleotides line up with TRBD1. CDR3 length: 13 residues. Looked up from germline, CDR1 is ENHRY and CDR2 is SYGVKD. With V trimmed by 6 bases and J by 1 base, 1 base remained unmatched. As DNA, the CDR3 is TGTGCCATCAGCGGACAGGGCACAGATACGCAGTATTTT. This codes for CAISGQGTDTQYF.

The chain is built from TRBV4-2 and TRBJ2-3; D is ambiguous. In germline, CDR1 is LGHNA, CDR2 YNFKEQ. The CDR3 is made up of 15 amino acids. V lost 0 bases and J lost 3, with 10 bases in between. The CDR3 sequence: CASSQDVLRTDTQYF. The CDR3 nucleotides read TGTGCCAGCAGCCAAGATGTCCTTCGGACAGATACGCAGTATTTT.

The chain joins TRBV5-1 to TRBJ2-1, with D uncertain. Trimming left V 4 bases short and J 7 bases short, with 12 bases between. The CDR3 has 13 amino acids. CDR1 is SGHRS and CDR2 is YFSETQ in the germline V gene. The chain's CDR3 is CASSASPRNEQFF. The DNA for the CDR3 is TGCGCCAGCAGCGCGTCACCGAGGAATGAGCAGTTCTTC.

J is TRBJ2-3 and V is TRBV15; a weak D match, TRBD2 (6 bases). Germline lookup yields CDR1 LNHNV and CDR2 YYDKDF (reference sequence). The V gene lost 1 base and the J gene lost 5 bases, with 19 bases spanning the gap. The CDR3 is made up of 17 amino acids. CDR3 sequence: CATSRGKGGDRLDTQYF. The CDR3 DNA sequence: TGTGCCACCAGCAGAGGGAAAGGCGGGGACCGGCTAGATACGCAGTATTTT.

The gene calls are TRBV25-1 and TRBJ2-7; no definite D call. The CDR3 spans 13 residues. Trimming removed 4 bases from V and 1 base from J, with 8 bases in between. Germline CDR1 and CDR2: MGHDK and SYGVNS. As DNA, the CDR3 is TGTGCCAGCAGTGCCCCGGGTTCCTACGAGCAGTACTTC. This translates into CASSAPGSYEQYF.

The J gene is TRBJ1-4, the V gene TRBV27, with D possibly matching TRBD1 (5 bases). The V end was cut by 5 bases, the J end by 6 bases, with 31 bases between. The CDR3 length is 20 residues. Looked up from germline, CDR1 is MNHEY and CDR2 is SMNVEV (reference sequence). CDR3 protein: CASSPTPYRKGVYWDEKLFF. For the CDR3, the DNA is TGTGCCAGCAGTCCCACCCCCTACAGGAAAGGGGTCTATTGGGATGAAAAACTGTTTTTT.

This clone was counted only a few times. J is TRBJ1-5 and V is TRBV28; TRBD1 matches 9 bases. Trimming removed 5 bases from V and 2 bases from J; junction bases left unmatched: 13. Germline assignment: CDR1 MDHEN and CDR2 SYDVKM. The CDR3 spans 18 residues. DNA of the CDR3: TGTGCCAGCAGTACTCCCGGGACAGGGAAAAGGGGCAATCAGCCCCAGCATTTT. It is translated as CASSTPGTGKRGNQPQHF.

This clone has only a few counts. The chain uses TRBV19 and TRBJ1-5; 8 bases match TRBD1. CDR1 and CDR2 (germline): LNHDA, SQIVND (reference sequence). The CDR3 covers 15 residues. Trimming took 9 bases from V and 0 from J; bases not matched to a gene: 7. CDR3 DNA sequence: TGTGCCAGCGACAGGGGCGCTTATAGCAATCAGCCCCAGCATTTT. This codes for CASDRGAYSNQPQHF.

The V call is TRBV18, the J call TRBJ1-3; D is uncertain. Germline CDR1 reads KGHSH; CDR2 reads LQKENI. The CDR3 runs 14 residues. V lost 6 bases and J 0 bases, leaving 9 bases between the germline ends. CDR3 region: CASSSAGSGNTIYF. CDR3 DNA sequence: TGTGCCAGCTCGTCCGCGGGCTCTGGAAACACCATATATTTT.